The 7 T cell receptor beta chains below come from one sample, sequenced in a study of spatial heterogeneity in lung cancer. Regarding time point: sample taken at primary tumor resection. TCRdb re-analysed the 5' RACE reads in MiXCR, keeping a single row per CDR3 protein. The sample comprises 50,000 to 75,000 distinct CDR3 sequences, approximately 6% of which are singletons, and roughly 14% rests with the top ten. The input for sequencing was PBMCs, taken at surgery. The receptor source for this set is a female donor with early-stage non-small cell lung cancer.

In this sample, this clonotype turned up many times. The chain links TRBV12-3 or TRBV12-4 to TRBJ2-1, with D maybe TRBD1 (5 bases). V was pared by 4 bases and J by 5 bases, with 12 bases between. There are 14 residues in the CDR3. In DNA, the CDR3 is TGTGCCAGCAGTTCAGGGCCCCTTCACAATGAGCAGTTCTTC. Its protein is CASSSGPLHNEQFF.

This clonotype was observed at least ten times. This chain connects TRBV10-3 to TRBJ1-2; D possibly corresponds to TRBD1 (5 bases). CDR3 length equals 10 residues. The germline CDR1 and CDR2 sequences are ENHRY and SYGVKD. Between the trimmed V and J ends, which lost 8 bases and 8 bases, there was a span of 9 bases. The CDR3 region is CAIGARGYTF. The CDR3, as DNA: TGTGCCATCGGGGCCAGGGGCTACACCTTC.

In its sample, this clonotype was seen a few times. This chain joins TRBV7-3 and TRBJ2-3, with 12 nucleotides matching TRBD2. Germline trimming cut 5 bases from V and 6 bases from J; bases unmatched to any gene: 9. The germline V gene has CDR1 SGHTA and CDR2 FQGTGA. This CDR3 comprises 16 residues. This chain's CDR3 is CASSVTSGSGRDTQYF. CDR3 DNA: TGTGCCAGCAGCGTGACTAGCGGGAGTGGGCGGGATACGCAGTATTTT.

The chain links TRBV3-1 to TRBJ2-1; D is perhaps TRBD2 (6 bases). This CDR3 is 14 amino acids long. The V end was cut by 6 bases, the J end by 3 bases, with 12 bases between. Germline lookup yields CDR1 LGHDT and CDR2 YNNKEL (reference sequence). This CDR3 reads CASRPGDFYNEQFF. CDR3 coding DNA: TGTGCCAGCAGACCCGGGGACTTCTACAATGAGCAGTTCTTC.

At least ten counts were recorded for this clonotype. The chain combines TRBV5-1 with TRBJ2-1; D is unclear. There are 13 residues in the CDR3. Germline V gene data show CDR1 as SGHRS and CDR2 as YFSETQ. The V and J ends lost 0 bases and 5 bases respectively, with 6 bases between them. This chain's CDR3 is CASSLGANNEQFF. DNA for the CDR3: TGCGCCAGCAGCTTGGGAGCTAACAATGAGCAGTTCTTC.

This clonotype was seen at least ten times. V gene TRBV12-3 or TRBV12-4 combines with J gene TRBJ2-7; D uncertain. V lost 5 bases to trimming and J lost 0 bases, with 5 bases between them. CDR3 length: 12 amino acids. CDR3 amino acids: CASSQSSYEQYF. CDR3 coding DNA: TGTGCCAGCAGTCAGAGCTCCTACGAGCAGTACTTC.

This clonotype came up many times. The CDR3 loop reads CASSLVGDQPQHF. The CDR3 nucleotides are TGTGCCAGCAGCTTAGTAGGGGATCAGCCCCAGCATTTT. The V and J genes are TRBV7-8 and TRBJ1-5; TRBD1 is a possible D gene (5 bases). V lost 1 base to trimming and J lost 5 bases, with 6 bases between them. The CDR3 spans 13 residues. The germline V gene encodes CDR1 SGHVS and CDR2 FQNEAQ.